This T cell receptor beta chain originates from a study of blood T cell repertoires in COVID-19. Seattle participants joined during active infection and were tracked over time. This CDR3 contains 16 residues. Per the germline V gene, CDR1 is SGHVS and CDR2 is FQNEAQ. V lost 1 base and J lost 6, with 16 bases in between. Original processing notes: Amplification of reference gene primers provided the estimated nucleated cell counts. Some clones are missing from TCRdb's copy, which holds only in-frame ones; the method was immunoSEQ multiplex PCR. V, J and clone size reflect that table, while D and trimming were determined from the DNA. The sample lists 140,000 to 150,000 clones, roughly nine tenths occurring once.

This receptor was obtained from a man aged 18 to 30 with COVID-19, enrolled during active disease. This sequence joins TRBV7-8 and TRBJ2-1; a possible D gene is TRBD1 (6 bases). Material for sequencing was peripheral blood. The CDR3 bases are TGTGCCAGCAGCTTAGTATGGGCAGGGGACCTCAATGAGCAGTTCTTC. The encoded protein is CASSLVWAGDLNEQFF.